This T cell receptor (beta chain) was sequenced in a study of T cell responses to AZD1222 COVID-19 vaccine. The CDR3 has 13 residues. V lost 8 bases and J lost 8, with 16 bases in between. Data came from immunoSEQ multiplex PCR; TCRdb stores just in-frame clones and leaves some out. The sample carries 150,000 or so clones, more than 85% recorded once. The TCR originated in an adult in good health. V gene TRBV12-3 or TRBV12-4 combines with J gene TRBJ1-3; D unclear. Here the sequenced sample was peripheral blood, taken on day 0 of AZD1222 vaccination. CDR3: CASGIPVGDTIYF. For the CDR3, the DNA is TGTGCCAGCGGTATCCCCGTCGGCGACACCATATATTTT.